Listed here are 22 T cell receptor beta chains from one sample, sequenced in a study of T cells in Graves' hyperthyroidism and ophthalmopathy. TCR beta CDR3 regions were amplified from RNA transcripts. During a first-round RT-PCR of the TCR CDR3, the HTBI primer set was used. TCRdb reprocessed the multiplex PCR reads with MiXCR, giving one entry per CDR3 protein. The repertoire consists of some 570,000 distinct CDR3 sequences, with 17% occurring once and the leading ten covering around 17%. The sample comprised blood. The receptors stem from a young woman with Graves' ophthalmopathy.

V and J are TRBV7-8 and TRBJ2-3, with D possibly being TRBD2 (6 bases). Germline V gives CDR1 SGHVS, CDR2 FQNEAQ. V was shortened by 4 bases and J by 2 bases, with 13 bases between the two germline ends. The CDR3 is 15 residues long. The CDR3 spells CASSSPRDFTDTQYF. In DNA form, the CDR3 reads TGTGCCAGCAGCTCCCCTCGGGACTTCACAGATACGCAGTATTTT. Filled out from reference TRBV7-8 and TRBJ2-3, the complete variable domain reads GAGVSQSPRYKVAKRGQDVALRCDPISGHVSLFWYQQALGQGPEFLTYFQNEAQLDKSGLPSDRFFAERPEGSVSTLKIQRTQQEDSAVYLCASSSPRDFTDTQYFGPGTRLTVL.

The chain links TRBV20-1 to TRBJ2-2, with 16 bases lining up with TRBD2. J was trimmed by 6 bases and V by 3 bases; bases with no gene match: 7. In germline, CDR1 is DFQATT, CDR2 SNEGSKA (reference sequence). CDR3 length: 17 amino acids. The chain's CDR3 is CSARAGTSGRAAGELFF. CDR3 nucleotides: TGCAGTGCTAGGGCCGGGACTAGCGGGAGGGCCGCCGGGGAGCTGTTTTTT.

This clonotype was found many times. J is TRBJ1-1 and V is TRBV27, with D uncertain. The CDR3 is 12 amino acids. Germline V CDR1 and CDR2: MNHEY, SMNVEV (reference sequence). V shed 6 bases and J shed 0 bases, with 5 bases lying between them. The CDR3 loop reads CASRGMNTEAFF. The CDR3 coding sequence is TGTGCCAGCAGAGGCATGAACACTGAAGCTTTCTTT.

The CDR3 spells CSASTGLAPTRDTQYF. CDR3 in DNA: TGCAGTGCCTCCACGGGACTAGCGCCGACCCGCGATACGCAGTATTTT. This sequence joins TRBV20-1 and TRBJ2-3; 10 positions match TRBD2. The length of the CDR3 is 16 residues. Germline V CDR1 and CDR2: DFQATT, SNEGSKA (reference sequence). Trimming cost V 6 bases and J 6 bases; bases outside gene matches: 15.

This clonotype was found a few times. V and J are TRBV2 and TRBJ1-2, with 8 bases lining up with TRBD1. J lost 6 bases, V lost 7 bases, and 4 bases had no gene match. Germline assignment: CDR1 SNHLY and CDR2 FYNNEI. This CDR3 is built from 12 residues. CDR3 nucleotide sequence: TGTGCCAGCAATCAGGGGGCAGATGGCTACACCTTC. This encodes CASNQGADGYTF.

The chain is built from TRBV7-3 and TRBJ1-6, with a tentative D call TRBD1 (6 bases). Germline CDR1 reads SGHTA; CDR2 reads FQGTGA. The CDR3 covers 17 residues. V was cut by 5 bases and J by 10 bases, with 24 bases left in between. The CDR3 is CASSPGPREGGRSPLHF. The CDR3 nucleotides are TGTGCCAGCAGCCCCGGGCCCAGGGAAGGGGGTCGATCACCCCTCCACTTT.

This clonotype has ten or more counts. The chain employs TRBV2 and TRBJ1-5; a weak D match, TRBD1 (5 bases). The CDR3 has 14 residues. With 6 bases removed from V and 5 bases from J, the gap between germline ends came to 14 bases. CDR1 and CDR2 (germline): SNHLY, FYNNEI. In DNA form, the CDR3 reads TGTGCCAGCAGAACAGGTATCGGTTATCAGCCCCAGCATTTT. Translated: CASRTGIGYQPQHF.

This clonotype came up many times. The genes are TRBV7-2 and TRBJ2-5; the D gene is possibly TRBD2 (5 bases). The CDR3 is 13 residues long. Germline loops: CDR1 SGHTA, CDR2 FQGNSA. V lost 6 bases and J lost 3, with 11 bases in between. The chain's CDR3 is CASSYGLEETQYF. Written as DNA, the CDR3 is TGTGCCAGCAGTTACGGACTCGAAGAGACCCAGTACTTC.

This clonotype was detected ten times or more. The chain links TRBV10-3 to TRBJ2-7, with D perhaps assigned TRBD1 or TRBD2 (7 bases each). The V and J ends lost 2 bases and 0 bases respectively, with 23 bases between them. From germline, CDR1 is ENHRY and CDR2 SYGVKD. The CDR3 has 19 amino acids. The CDR3 sequence: CAISETGEGVGFGSYEQYF. CDR3 coding DNA: TGTGCCATCAGTGAGACAGGGGAGGGAGTGGGATTTGGCTCCTACGAGCAGTACTTC.

The chain carries TRBV7-3 and TRBJ2-4; D ambiguous. The V and J ends lost 5 bases and 0 bases respectively, with 14 bases between them. The CDR3 extends over 16 amino acids. Per germline, CDR1 SGHTA and CDR2 FQGTGA. CDR3 sequence reads: CASSPDLALAKNIQYF. The CDR3 nucleotides are TGTGCCAGCAGCCCGGACCTCGCCTTAGCCAAAAACATTCAGTACTTC.

This sequence joins TRBV9 and TRBJ1-6, with a weak D call TRBD1 (6 bases). The CDR3 is 14 residues long. Germline V gene lookup returns CDR1 SGDLS and CDR2 YYNGEE. The V gene lost 3 bases and the J gene lost 7 bases, with 11 bases spanning the gap. This chain's CDR3 is CASSGGQRNSPLHF. The CDR3, as DNA: TGTGCCAGCAGCGGGGGGCAACGCAATTCACCCCTCCACTTT. Full variable domain (rest looked up from reference TRBV9 and TRBJ1-6): DSGVTQTPKHLITATGQRVTLRCSPRSGDLSVYWYQQSLDQGLQFLIQYYNGEERAKGNILERFSAQQFPDLHSELNLSSLELGDSALYFCASSGGQRNSPLHFGNGTRLTVT.

This clonotype was seen more than once but under ten times. The chain carries TRBV4-1 and TRBJ1-2; no definite D call. The germline V and J ends were trimmed by 0 bases and 8 bases, with 4 bases remaining between them. This CDR3 contains 11 residues. The V gene's germline CDR1 is MGHRA and CDR2 YSYEKL. For the CDR3, the DNA is TGCGCCAGCAGCCAAGAGCACGGCTACACCTTC. This gives the protein CASSQEHGYTF.

A note on this clonotype: A much larger clone lies a single base off, so this may be a read error. V and J are TRBV3-1 and TRBJ2-5, with unresolved D. Germline CDR1 and CDR2: LGHDT and YNNKEL (reference sequence). The CDR3 sequence is 13 residues long. The CDR3 nucleotides read TGTGCCAGCAGCCAACGGCACCAAGAGACCCAGCACTTC. Its protein product is CASSQRHQETQHF.

This clonotype came up once. A read error may explain this, as a much larger clone is one base away. Given the absence of the conserved phenylalanine or tryptophan at the CDR3 end, a read error is likely. V usage is TRBV3-1 and J usage is TRBJ1-2; the match to TRBD1 covers 7 bases. Trimming removed 4 bases from V and 3 bases from J; junction bases left unmatched: 8. The germline gives CDR1 LGHDT, CDR2 YNNKEL (reference sequence). There are 15 residues in the CDR3. CDR3 amino acids: CASSPPTGEDYGYTL. The CDR3 coding sequence is TGTGCCAGCAGCCCCCCAACAGGGGAGGACTATGGCTACACCCTC.

CDR3 amino acids: CASSPQQGQGETQYF. CDR3 DNA sequence: TGTGCCAGCTCACCACAGCAGGGGCAGGGAGAGACCCAGTACTTC. The chain joins TRBV18 to TRBJ2-5; possible D gene TRBD1, 6 bases. The CDR3 sequence is 15 residues long. Germline values: CDR1 KGHSH, CDR2 LQKENI. V was clipped by 1 base and J by 4 bases, with 13 bases between them.

The chain has TRBV29-1 and TRBJ2-5, with 9 bases matching TRBD1. The V gene's germline CDR1 is SQVTM and CDR2 ANQGSEA. V trimming: 4 bases; J trimming: 2 bases; junction bases outside the gene matches: 11. The CDR3 runs to 16 residues. For the CDR3, the DNA is TGCAGCGTTGCTTTTGGGACAGGGACAATGCAAGAGACCCAGTACTTC. This translates into CSVAFGTGTMQETQYF. The entire variable domain, with the rest obtained from reference TRBV29-1 and TRBJ2-5, is as follows: SAVISQKPSRDICQRGTSLTIQCQVDSQVTMMFWYRQQPGQSLTLIATANQGSEATYESGFVIDKFPISRPNLTFSTLTVSNMSPEDSSIYLCSVAFGTGTMQETQYFGPGTRLLVL.

This clonotype was seen a handful of times. The chain employs TRBV4-2 and TRBJ1-4; no clear D gene. Trimming pared 1 base from V and 6 bases from J, leaving 9 bases between. The V gene's germline CDR1 is LGHNA and CDR2 YNFKEQ. This CDR3 has 14 amino acids. As DNA, the CDR3 is TGTGCCAGCAGCCAAGGAGTAAGGGATGAAAAACTGTTTTTT. Encoded protein: CASSQGVRDEKLFF.

This clonotype was recorded at least ten times. This rearrangement joins TRBV20-1 to TRBJ1-1, with a weak D call TRBD1 (6 bases). The CDR3 contains 11 residues. V was shortened by 6 bases and J by 11 bases, with 16 bases between the two germline ends. Germline CDR1 reads DFQATT; CDR2 reads SNEGSKA (reference sequence). CDR3 region: CSAPRRGGAFF. The CDR3, as DNA: TGCAGTGCCCCTCGGCGGGGGGGCGCTTTCTTT.

Remarks on this clonotype: This sequence may be a read error, since a much larger clone differs from it by one base. The chain recombines TRBV7-8 with TRBJ2-7, with D hard to call. The end of the DNA fits TRBJ2-1 better, so the J call may be wrong. Germline V gene lookup returns CDR1 SGHVS and CDR2 FQNEAQ. The CDR3 is 16 residues long. In DNA form, the CDR3 reads TGTGCCAGCAGCTTAGTTATGGCCCAATACTCCTACGAGCAGTTCTTC. Translated: CASSLVMAQYSYEQFF.

This clonotype was counted many times. The rearrangement uses TRBV20-1 and TRBJ1-1; tentatively, D is TRBD1 (6 bases). The V end lost 3 bases, the J end lost 4 bases, and 12 bases lay between the germline ends. The CDR3 sequence is 13 residues long. Germline V lookup: CDR1 DFQATT, CDR2 SNEGSKA (reference sequence). The CDR3 DNA follows: TGCAGTGCTAGTCGGGGGGCGGGCACTGAAGCTTTCTTT. It encodes CSASRGAGTEAFF.

In this sample, this clonotype turned up many times. This chain connects TRBV7-9 to TRBJ2-1; 12 positions agree with TRBD2. The V gene's germline CDR1 is SEHNR and CDR2 FQNEAQ (reference sequence). This CDR3 is 15 amino acids long. With V trimmed by 1 base and J by 9 bases, 4 bases remained unmatched. CDR3 residues: CASSLVTSGRTEQFF. The CDR3, as DNA: TGTGCCAGCAGCTTAGTCACTAGCGGGAGGACTGAGCAGTTCTTC.

The rearrangement links TRBV27 to TRBJ1-4; possible D gene TRBD1, 5 bases. This CDR3 contains 15 residues. Between the trimmed V and J ends, which lost 6 bases and 5 bases, there was a span of 16 bases. The germline V gene has CDR1 MNHEY and CDR2 SMNVEV (reference sequence). This CDR3 reads CASRGWVRGNEKLFF. The CDR3 nucleotides are TGTGCCAGCAGAGGTTGGGTACGGGGGAATGAAAAACTGTTTTTT.